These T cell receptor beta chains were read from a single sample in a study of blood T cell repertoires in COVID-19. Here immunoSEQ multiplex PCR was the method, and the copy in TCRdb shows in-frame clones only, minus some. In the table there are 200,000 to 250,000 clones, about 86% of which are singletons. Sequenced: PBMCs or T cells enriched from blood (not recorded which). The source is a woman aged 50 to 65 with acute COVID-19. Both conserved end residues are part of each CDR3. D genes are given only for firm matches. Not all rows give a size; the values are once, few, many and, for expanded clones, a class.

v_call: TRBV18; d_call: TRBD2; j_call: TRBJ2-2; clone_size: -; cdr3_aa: CASSPGLAGSNTGELFF; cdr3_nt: TGTGCCAGCTCACCGGGACTAGCGGGATCCAACACCGGGGAGCTGTTTTTT
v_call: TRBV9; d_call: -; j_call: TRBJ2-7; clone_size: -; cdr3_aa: CASSDKSGTGAYEQYF; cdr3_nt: TGTGCCAGCAGCGATAAGTCCGGGACGGGAGCCTACGAGCAGTACTTC
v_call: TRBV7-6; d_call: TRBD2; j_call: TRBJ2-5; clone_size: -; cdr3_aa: CASSRTPASGSQETQYF; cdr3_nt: TGTGCCAGCAGCCGGACGCCGGCTAGCGGGAGCCAAGAGACCCAGTACTTC
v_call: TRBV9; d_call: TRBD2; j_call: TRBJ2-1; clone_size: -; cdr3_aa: CASSESTSGRANEQFF; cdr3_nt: TGTGCCAGCAGCGAGAGCACTAGCGGGAGGGCCAATGAGCAGTTCTTC
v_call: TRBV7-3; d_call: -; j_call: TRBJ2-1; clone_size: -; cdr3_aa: CASSLEGSVYNEQFF; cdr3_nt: TGTGCCAGCAGTCTAGAGGGATCGGTCTACAATGAGCAGTTCTTC
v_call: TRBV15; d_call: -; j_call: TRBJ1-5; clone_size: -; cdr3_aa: CATSQEAGINQPQHF; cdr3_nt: TGTGCCACCAGCCAGGAGGCGGGGATCAATCAGCCCCAGCATTTT
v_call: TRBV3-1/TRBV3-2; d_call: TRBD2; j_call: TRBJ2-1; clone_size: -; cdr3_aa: CASSENSGRAVYNEQFF; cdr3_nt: TGTGCCAGCAGCGAGAATAGCGGGAGGGCCGTCTACAATGAGCAGTTCTTC
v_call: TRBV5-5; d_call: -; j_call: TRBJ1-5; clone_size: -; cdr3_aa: CASSTGSGIYSNQPQHF; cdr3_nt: TGTGCCAGCAGCACAGGCTCAGGGATTTATAGCAATCAGCCCCAGCATTTT
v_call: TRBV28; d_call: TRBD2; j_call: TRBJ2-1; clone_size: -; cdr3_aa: CASSWPGTSFLNEQFF; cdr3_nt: TGTGCCAGCAGTTGGCCCGGGACTAGCTTTCTCAATGAGCAGTTCTTC
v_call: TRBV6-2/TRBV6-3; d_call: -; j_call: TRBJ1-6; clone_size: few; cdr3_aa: CASSSFGNSPLHF; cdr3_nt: TGTGCCAGCAGTTCCTTCGGGAATTCACCCCTCCACTTT
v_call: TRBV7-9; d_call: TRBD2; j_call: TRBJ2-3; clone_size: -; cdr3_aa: CASRRGAGADTQYF; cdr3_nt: TGTGCCAGCAGGCGGGGAGCGGGAGCGGATACGCAGTATTTT
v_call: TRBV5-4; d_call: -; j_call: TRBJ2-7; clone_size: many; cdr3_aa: CASSLGGATYEQYF; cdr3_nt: TGTGCCAGCAGCTTAGGGGGGGCGACCTACGAGCAGTACTTC
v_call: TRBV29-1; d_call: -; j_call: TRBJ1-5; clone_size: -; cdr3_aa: CSVQGLGNQPQHF; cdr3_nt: TGCAGCGTTCAGGGGTTGGGCAATCAGCCCCAGCATTTT
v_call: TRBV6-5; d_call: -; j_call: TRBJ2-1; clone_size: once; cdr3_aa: CASRDSYRDNEQFF; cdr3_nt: TGTGCCAGCAGGGATTCTTATCGGGACAATGAGCAGTTCTTC
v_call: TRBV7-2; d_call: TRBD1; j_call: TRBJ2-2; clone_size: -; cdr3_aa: CASNPTQDRVRTGELFF; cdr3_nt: TGTGCCAGCAACCCAACCCAGGACAGGGTCAGGACCGGGGAGCTGTTTTTT
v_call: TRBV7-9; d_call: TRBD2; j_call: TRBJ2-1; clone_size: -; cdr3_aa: CASVPSGGIPKQFF; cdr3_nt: TGTGCCAGCGTTCCATCCGGGGGGATACCCAAGCAGTTCTTC
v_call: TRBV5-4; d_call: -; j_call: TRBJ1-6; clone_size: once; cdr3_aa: CASRPRASPGALHF; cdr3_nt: TGTGCCAGCAGGCCCCGGGCCTCCCCAGGGGCCCTCCACTTT
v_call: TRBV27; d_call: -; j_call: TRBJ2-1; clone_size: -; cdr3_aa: CASSWQGRVSLSYNEQFF; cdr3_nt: TGTGCCAGCAGTTGGCAGGGTAGGGTCTCGCTGTCCTACAATGAGCAGTTCTTC
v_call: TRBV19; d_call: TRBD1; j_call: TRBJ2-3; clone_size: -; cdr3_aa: CASSAAVLGQGVTDTQYF; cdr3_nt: TGTGCCAGTAGTGCAGCGGTTTTGGGACAGGGGGTAACAGATACGCAGTATTTT
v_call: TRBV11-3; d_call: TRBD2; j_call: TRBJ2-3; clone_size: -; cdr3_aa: CASSPGLADGTDTQYF; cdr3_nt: TGTGCCAGCAGCCCGGGACTAGCGGACGGCACAGATACGCAGTATTTT
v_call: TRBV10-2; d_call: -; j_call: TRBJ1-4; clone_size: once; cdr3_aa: CASGRQATNEKLFF; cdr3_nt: TGCGCCAGCGGCCGACAAGCAACTAATGAAAAACTGTTTTTT
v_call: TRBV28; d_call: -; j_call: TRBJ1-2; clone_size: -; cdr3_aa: CASSLMSYGYTF; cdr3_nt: TGTGCCAGCAGTTTAATGAGTTACGGCTACACCTTC
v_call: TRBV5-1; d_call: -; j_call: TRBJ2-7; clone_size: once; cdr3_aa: CASSFGRIYEQYF; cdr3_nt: TGCGCCAGCAGCTTTGGGCGTATCTACGAGCAGTACTTC
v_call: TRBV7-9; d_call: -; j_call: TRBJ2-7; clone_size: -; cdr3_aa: CASSPGTTIYEQYF; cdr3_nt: TGTGCCAGCAGCCCCGGGACAACTATCTACGAGCAGTACTTC
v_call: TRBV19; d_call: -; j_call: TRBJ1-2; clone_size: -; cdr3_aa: CASRGGGDGYTF; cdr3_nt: TGTGCCAGTAGGGGAGGAGGGGATGGCTACACCTTC
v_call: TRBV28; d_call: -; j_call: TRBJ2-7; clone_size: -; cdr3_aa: CASADGGMNEQYF; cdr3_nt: TGTGCCAGCGCGGACGGGGGAATGAACGAGCAGTACTTC
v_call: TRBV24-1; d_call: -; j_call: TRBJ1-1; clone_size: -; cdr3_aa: CATSAGRSNTEAFF; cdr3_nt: TGTGCCACCAGTGCCGGGAGGAGCAACACTGAAGCTTTCTTT
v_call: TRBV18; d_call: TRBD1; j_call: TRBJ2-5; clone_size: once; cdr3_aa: CASSPATGGRETQYF; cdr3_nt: TGTGCCAGCTCACCAGCGACAGGGGGCAGGGAGACCCAGTACTTC
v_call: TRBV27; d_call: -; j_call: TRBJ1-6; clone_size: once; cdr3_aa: CASGPNNSPLHF; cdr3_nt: TGTGCCAGCGGCCCCAATAATTCACCCCTCCACTTT
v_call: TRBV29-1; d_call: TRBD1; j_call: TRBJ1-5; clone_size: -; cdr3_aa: CSVGDSTQPQHF; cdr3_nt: TGCAGCGTCGGGGACAGTACTCAGCCCCAGCATTTT
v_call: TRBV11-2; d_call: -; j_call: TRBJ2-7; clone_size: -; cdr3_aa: CASKRSSYEQYF; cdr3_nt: TGTGCCAGCAAGCGGAGCTCCTACGAGCAGTACTTC
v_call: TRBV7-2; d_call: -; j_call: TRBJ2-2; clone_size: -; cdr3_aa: CASTLPGGIKGTGELFF; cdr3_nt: TGTGCCAGCACCCTCCCTGGGGGGATTAAGGGGACCGGGGAGCTGTTTTTT
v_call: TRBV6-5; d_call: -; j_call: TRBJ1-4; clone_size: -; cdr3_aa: CASSFRATALNEKLFF; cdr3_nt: TGTGCCAGCAGTTTCCGAGCGACAGCCCTTAATGAAAAACTGTTTTTT
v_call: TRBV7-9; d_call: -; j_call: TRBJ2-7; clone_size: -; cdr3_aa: CASSLSGGYEQYF; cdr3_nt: TGTGCCAGCAGCTTAAGCGGCGGCTACGAGCAGTACTTC
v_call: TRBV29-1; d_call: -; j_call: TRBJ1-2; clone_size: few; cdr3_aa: CSVDRGDGYTF; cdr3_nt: TGCAGCGTTGACAGGGGAGACGGCTACACCTTC
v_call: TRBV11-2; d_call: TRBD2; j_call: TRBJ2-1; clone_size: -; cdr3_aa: CASSTSGRVGEQFF; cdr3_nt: TGTGCCAGCAGCACTAGCGGGCGGGTAGGTGAGCAGTTCTTC